These 18 T cell receptor beta chains came from one sample sequenced in a study of blood T cell repertoires in COVID-19. Assay: immunoSEQ multiplex PCR; the TCRdb copy retains only in-frame clones and omits some. The data contain about 230,000 clones, more than 75% of them singletons. Sequenced material: peripheral blood. These receptors were taken from a man in his fifties with COVID-19, enrolled during active disease.

V and J are TRBV24-1 and TRBJ1-2, with TRBD1 as a possible D gene (6 bases). Germline V gene data show CDR1 as KGHDR and CDR2 as SFDVKD. CDR3 length: 17 amino acids. Trimming left V 4 bases short and J 4 bases short, with 21 bases between. The CDR3 sequence is CATSDPSTETGPYGYTF. The CDR3 DNA reads as TGTGCCACCAGTGACCCAAGCACCGAGACAGGACCCTATGGCTACACCTTC.

CDR3 sequence reads: CASSPQASGANVLTF. The DNA of the CDR3 is TGTGCCAGCAGTCCACAGGCCTCTGGGGCCAACGTCCTGACTTTC. This chain connects TRBV11-2 to TRBJ2-6, with TRBD1 as a possible D gene (5 bases). Germline CDR1 is SGHAT and CDR2 is FQNNGV. The V gene lost 6 bases and the J gene lost 0 bases, with 9 bases spanning the gap. There are 15 residues in the CDR3.

Concerning this clone itself: Relative to the germline gene, one junction end is altered; a read error may explain this. The chain has TRBV5-1 and TRBJ2-1; TRBD2 might be the D (7 bases). Germline assignment: CDR1 SGHRS and CDR2 YFSETQ. The CDR3 has 17 residues. The CDR3 spells CARSFWGAGANYNEQFF. In DNA, the CDR3 is TGCGCCCGCAGCTTTTGGGGGGCGGGGGCCAACTACAATGAGCAGTTCTTC.

V is TRBV21-1 and J is TRBJ1-4. TRBV21-1 counts as a pseudogene. The CDR3 runs to 15 residues. The CDR3 here is CASGRQGATNEKLFF. The CDR3 nucleotides are TGTGCCAGCGGGAGGCAGGGAGCAACTAATGAAAAACTGTTTTTT.

This clone was observed a few times. V and J are TRBV4-1 and TRBJ1-6, with 8 bases fitting TRBD1. The ends lost 4 bases at V and 5 bases at J; junction bases unmatched: 4. CDR1 and CDR2 from the germline V gene are MGHRA and YSYEKL. This CDR3 has 15 residues. The DNA of the CDR3 is TGCGCCAGCAGCCCCCAGACAGGGGATAATTCACCCCTCCACTTT. This encodes CASSPQTGDNSPLHF.

The gene calls are TRBV5-8 and TRBJ2-7; the match to TRBD2 covers 9 bases. Germline CDR1 and CDR2: SGHTS and YDEGEE. With 4 bases clipped from V and 3 bases from J, the junction kept 8 bases outside the gene matches. The CDR3 is 15 residues long. CDR3 in amino acids: CASSQGPAGGYEQYF. In nucleotides, the CDR3 is TGTGCCAGCAGCCAGGGGCCAGCGGGAGGCTACGAGCAGTACTTC.

The rearrangement links TRBV7-8 to TRBJ2-7; TRBD1 matches 10 bases. This CDR3 has 16 residues. The V gene's germline CDR1 is SGHVS and CDR2 FQNEAQ. The ends lost 2 bases at V and 3 bases at J; junction bases unmatched: 7. In DNA, the CDR3 is TGTGCCAGCAGCTTACGGGACAGGGGAATTCTCTACGAGCAGTACTTC. Residues: CASSLRDRGILYEQYF.

The chain carries TRBV11-2 and TRBJ2-7; 7 bases align to TRBD1. With 1 base clipped from V and 6 bases from J, the junction kept 3 bases outside the gene matches. The CDR3 is 13 amino acids. Germline lookup yields CDR1 SGHAT and CDR2 FQNNGV. CDR3 coding DNA: TGTGCCAGCAGCTTAGGAGGGGGCGCCGAGCAGTACTTC. Encoded protein: CASSLGGGAEQYF.

The rearrangement uses TRBV18 and TRBJ2-7, with 7 bases fitting TRBD2. This CDR3 is built from 15 residues. The V gene's germline CDR1 is KGHSH and CDR2 LQKENI. V was clipped by 4 bases and J by 4 bases; unmatched bases: 10. The CDR3 nucleotides are TGTGCCAGCTCACTTAAAGCGGGAATCGGTTACGAGCAGTACTTC. This encodes CASSLKAGIGYEQYF.

V usage is TRBV6-5 and J usage is TRBJ1-2, with 8 positions matching TRBD1. CDR3 size: 14 residues. V lost 6 bases to trimming and J lost 6 bases; unmatched junction nucleotides: 9. Germline lookup yields CDR1 MNHEY and CDR2 SVGAGI. The CDR3 DNA is TGTGCCAGCAGGGACGACAGGGGAGTGGATGGCTACACCTTC. Its protein is CASRDDRGVDGYTF.

This clone was counted a single time. This chain connects TRBV4-1 to TRBJ2-7, with a possible D match to TRBD1 (5 bases). Germline lookup yields CDR1 MGHRA and CDR2 YSYEKL. Between the trimmed V and J ends, which lost 6 bases and 1 base, there was a span of 13 bases. The CDR3 consists of 14 residues. The chain's CDR3 is CASRDTVVSYEQYF. The DNA of the CDR3 is TGCGCCAGCAGGGACACAGTGGTTTCCTACGAGCAGTACTTC.

The V call is TRBV9, the J call TRBJ2-5; D is ambiguous. The germline V gene has CDR1 SGDLS and CDR2 YYNGEE. This CDR3 is 13 amino acids long. The V end lost 0 bases, the J end lost 1 base, and 4 bases lay between the germline ends. CDR3 amino acids: CASSVAGQETQYF. The CDR3 region has the DNA TGTGCCAGCAGCGTAGCGGGCCAAGAGACCCAGTACTTC.

The CDR3 sequence: CASSPGTGQEKLFF. As DNA, the CDR3 is TGTGCCAGCAGCCCCGGGACAGGCCAGGAAAAACTGTTTTTT. The chain links TRBV7-9 to TRBJ1-4; TRBD1 matches 8 bases. This CDR3 is built from 14 residues. Germline values: CDR1 SEHNR, CDR2 FQNEAQ (reference sequence). Germline trimming cut 5 bases from V and 8 bases from J; bases unmatched to any gene: 7. Full variable domain (outside the CDR3, taken from reference TRBV7-9 and TRBJ1-4): DTGVSQNPRHKITKRGQNVTFRCDPISEHNRLYWYRQTLGQGPEFLTYFQNEAQLEKSRLLSDRFSAERPKGSFSTLEIQRTEQGDSAMYLCASSPGTGQEKLFFGSGTQLSVL.

This chain connects TRBV5-1 to TRBJ1-5; 7 nucleotides line up with TRBD1. Germline lookup yields CDR1 SGHRS and CDR2 YFSETQ. With V trimmed by 4 bases and J by 1 base, 8 bases remained unmatched. The CDR3 has 16 amino acids. The chain's CDR3 is CASSPGTVVSNQPQHF. CDR3 nucleotides: TGCGCCAGCAGCCCGGGGACAGTTGTGAGCAATCAGCCCCAGCATTTT.

The rearrangement links TRBV29-1 to TRBJ1-2, with 8 bases fitting TRBD1. With 6 bases clipped from V and 6 bases from J, the junction kept 6 bases outside the gene matches. Germline V gives CDR1 SQVTM, CDR2 ANQGSEA. The CDR3 runs 12 residues. This CDR3 is CSVRTGRDGYTF. CDR3 nucleotides: TGCAGCGTGCGGACAGGGAGGGATGGCTACACCTTC. The complete variable domain, with remaining parts taken from reference TRBV29-1 and TRBJ1-2, reads SAVISQKPSRDICQRGTSLTIQCQVDSQVTMMFWYRQQPGQSLTLIATANQGSEATYESGFVIDKFPISRPNLTFSTLTVSNMSPEDSSIYLCSVRTGRDGYTFGSGTRLTVV.

This sequence joins TRBV7-6 and TRBJ2-1; TRBD1 might be the D (7 bases). V lost 3 bases and J 3 bases, leaving 21 bases between the germline ends. Germline CDR1 and CDR2: SGHVS and FNYEAQ. This CDR3 contains 18 residues. The CDR3 DNA reads as TGTGCCAGCAGCTTCCGCCCAGGGGGGACAGATCACTACAATGAGCAGTTCTTC. Amino acids: CASSFRPGGTDHYNEQFF.

The chain employs TRBV7-3 and TRBJ1-2; TRBD1 might be the D (5 bases). V lost 2 bases, J lost 6 bases, and 16 bases lay in between. The CDR3 extends over 15 amino acids. Germline loops: CDR1 SGHTA, CDR2 FQGTGA. CDR3 sequence (DNA): TGTGCCAGCAGCTTACAGGCAGGGAGGAGAGATGGCTACACCTTC. It codes for CASSLQAGRRDGYTF. Variable domain in full (rest from reference TRBV7-3 and TRBJ1-2): GAGVSQTPSNKVTEKGKYVELRCDPISGHTALYWYRQSLGQGPEFLIYFQGTGAADDSGLPNDRFFAVRPEGSVSTLKIQRTERGDSAVYLCASSLQAGRRDGYTFGSGTRLTVV.

The CDR3 loop is CASSRDRLGEQYF. CDR3 DNA: TGTGCCAGCAGCAGGGACAGGTTGGGCGAGCAGTACTTC. V usage is TRBV28 and J usage is TRBJ2-7; 8 bases are a match to TRBD1. The trim removed 6 bases at V and 6 bases at J, leaving 7 bases unmatched. Germline CDR1 and CDR2: MDHEN and SYDVKM. The CDR3 has 13 amino acids. The entire variable domain, with the rest obtained from reference TRBV28 and TRBJ2-7, is as follows: DVKVTQSSRYLVKRTGEKVFLECVQDMDHENMFWYRQDPGLGLRLIYFSYDVKMKEKGDIPEGYSVSREKKERFSLILESASTNQTSMYLCASSRDRLGEQYFGPGTRLTVT.